This T cell receptor beta chain appears in the sequencing data of a study of cytomegalovirus exposure and HLA in healthy donors. On this clone itself: What it binds is not known.

Per germline, CDR1 GTSNPN and CDR2 SVGIG (reference sequence). This CDR3 region has 17 residues. Trimming cost V 2 bases and J 2 bases, with 20 bases left between them. Whole-study findings and limits: A later analysis linked a missense DCLRE1C variant to TCR beta V- and J-gene trimming. Rare TCR sequences dominated, though some public TCRs recurred in many donors.

The primer mix had 60 Vbeta and 13 Jbeta primers. Original methodology: Among the unique TCR beta chains that a later analysis counted, about 84 million in all, 10 million to 11 million were shared. Data came from immunoSEQ multiplex PCR; TCRdb stores just in-frame clones and leaves some out. V and J calls and clone size are those listed in that table; D and trimming were worked out from the DNA. The sample lists about 160,000 clones, around 83% seen once, with less than 5% in the top ten. These donors counted as nominally healthy when sampled, but unrecorded immune exposures were likely. The receptor comes from a man aged 50-59 years in good health and CMV-seropositive. The V and J genes are TRBV30 and TRBJ2-3, with a tentative D call TRBD2 (5 bases). The sequencing sample was made of PBMCs. The CDR3 here is CAWSIRARPSLTDTQYF. Written as DNA, the CDR3 is TGTGCCTGGAGTATAAGGGCTCGTCCTAGCCTCACAGATACGCAGTATTTT.